The T cell receptor beta chain under discussion was sequenced for a study of blood T cell repertoires in COVID-19. Study at large: Acute and convalescent COVID-19 specimens originated in the United States, Italy and Spain. Sample material is recorded as cDNA or gDNA derived from T cells, B-cell-depleted T cells, or PBMCs.

Original handling: Estimation of nucleated cell counts relied on the amplification of reference gene primers. Only in-frame clones appear in the TCRdb table, and some are missing; sequencing was by immunoSEQ multiplex PCR. V, J and clone size derive from that table, while D and trimming were established from the DNA sequence. Here the sample spans 70,000 to 95,000 clones, 84% being singletons. The CDR3 totals 16 residues. From germline, CDR1 is GTSNPN and CDR2 SVGIG (reference sequence). With 3 bases clipped from V and 5 bases from J, the junction kept 13 bases outside the gene matches. The V gene is TRBV30, the J gene TRBJ2-7; 10 bases map to TRBD1. The TCR sequence derives from a woman aged 50 to 60 with acute or convalescent COVID-19. Sample: peripheral blood. The CDR3 spells CAWRGQKGTGVNEQYF. CDR3 nucleotides: TGTGCCTGGAGGGGGCAGAAGGGGACAGGGGTTAACGAGCAGTACTTC. Together with reference TRBV30 and TRBJ2-7, the CDR3 gives the full variable domain: SQTIHQWPATLVQPVGSPLSLECTVEGTSNPNLYWYRQAAGRGLQLLFYSVGIGQISSEVPQNLSASRPQDRQFILSSKKLLLSDSGFYLCAWRGQKGTGVNEQYFGPGTRLTVT.